This TCR beta chain was sequenced in a study of T cell repertoires and HLA-DP antigens. Study-wide background: Versus self, one alloantigen differed at one groove amino acid, the other at nine to eleven. The donors, ranging 18-to-29 to 60-to-69 years, included two males and one female.

Notes on the study in general: Sorted CD137+ cells had clonality 0.3 to 0.45 against both alloantigens, versus 0.035 to 0.05 pre-culture.

Regarding this clone: Its specificity is not known.

The CDR3 is made up of 17 amino acids. The V and J ends lost 0 bases and 0 bases respectively, with 13 bases between them. In germline, CDR1 is WNHNN, CDR2 SYGVQD (reference sequence). The primer mix covered 54 TRBV segments and 13 TRBJ segments. Measured with immunoSEQ multiplex PCR; TCRdb has only the in-frame clones, and not every one. Here the sample spans about 110,000 clones, 92% being singletons. This clonotype was obtained from a woman between 18 and 29 years old in good health and CMV-seronegative. The chain uses TRBV10-1 and TRBJ2-3, with TRBD2 as a possible D gene (5 bases). Source material: CD4+ T cells from PBMCs. CDR3 in DNA: TGCGCCAGCAGTGAGTCCGATCTAGCAGCTAGCACAGATACGCAGTATTTT. It codes for CASSESDLAASTDTQYF.